These 30 T cell receptor beta chains were all obtained from the same sample, sequenced in a study of CD8+CD57+ T cells in acquired aplastic anemia. Patients selected for sequencing had displayed CD8+CD57+ cell expansion by flow cytometry. Genomic DNA templated the TCR beta VDJ and CDR3 profiling. Via MiXCR, TCRdb re-called the reads, giving one row per CDR3 protein. Among around 170,000 distinct CDR3 sequences, approximately 50% were seen once, and the ten largest hold approximately 9.4%. The source material was sorted CD4+, CD8+, or CD8+CD57+ T cells (not recorded which) from PBMCs. The receptors come from a human donor with aplastic anemia.

The chain recombines TRBV18 with TRBJ1-4; D is perhaps TRBD1 (6 bases). This CDR3 spans 14 amino acids. Germline values: CDR1 KGHSH, CDR2 LQKENI. V was cut by 5 bases and J by 4 bases, with 11 bases left in between. The CDR3 is CASSWGTSNEKLFF. The CDR3 bases are TGTGCCAGCTCATGGGGGACAAGTAATGAAAAACTGTTTTTT.

The chain links TRBV5-1 to TRBJ2-6; D gene unclear. The germline gives CDR1 SGHRS, CDR2 YFSETQ. The CDR3 is 17 amino acids. Between the trimmed V and J ends, which lost 0 bases and 0 bases, there was a span of 10 bases. CDR3 bases: TGCGCCAGCAGCTTGGCCCTCGGAAACTCTGGGGCCAACGTCCTGACTTTC. Its translation: CASSLALGNSGANVLTF. The complete variable domain, with remaining parts taken from reference TRBV5-1 and TRBJ2-6, reads KAGVTQTPRYLIKTRGQQVTLSCSPISGHRSVSWYQQTPGQGLQFLFEYFSETQRNKGNFPGRFSGRQFSNSRSEMNVSTLELGDSALYLCASSLALGNSGANVLTFGAGSRLTVL.

The chain is built from TRBV9 and TRBJ2-2; 12 positions match TRBD2. V was clipped by 3 bases and J by 1 base; unmatched bases: 7. CDR1 and CDR2 (germline): SGDLS, YYNGEE. The CDR3 spans 18 residues. This CDR3 is CASSARLGLAGNTGELFF. In DNA, the CDR3 is TGTGCCAGCAGCGCCAGATTGGGACTAGCGGGGAACACCGGGGAGCTGTTTTTT.

The chain employs TRBV5-1 and TRBJ2-3; 7 nucleotides align to TRBD2. V shed 3 bases and J 3 bases; nucleotides not matched to a gene: 10. The CDR3 runs to 16 residues. Germline V lookup: CDR1 SGHRS, CDR2 YFSETQ. The DNA of the CDR3 is TGCGCCAGCAGCTGGGCACCAGCGGGGCAAACAGATACGCAGTATTTT. This sequence encodes CASSWAPAGQTDTQYF.

This clonotype appeared many times. As DNA, the CDR3 is TGTGCCAGCAGCTTAGGCGGGGAAACTGAAGCTTTCTTT. Translated, it gives CASSLGGETEAFF. This sequence joins TRBV7-9 and TRBJ1-1, with unresolved D. From germline, CDR1 is SEHNR and CDR2 FQNEAQ (reference sequence). V lost 1 base, J lost 5 bases, and 8 bases lay in between. This CDR3 comprises 13 residues.

The J gene is TRBJ2-7, the V gene TRBV2; 9 bases are a match to TRBD1. The CDR3 consists of 14 residues. V lost 4 bases to trimming and J lost 6 bases; unmatched junction nucleotides: 7. Germline-derived CDR1 and CDR2 are SNHLY and FYNNEI. CDR3 loop: CASSAWDRVGEQYF. DNA of the CDR3: TGTGCCAGCAGTGCCTGGGACAGGGTAGGCGAGCAGTACTTC.

The table lists this clonotype with many counts. The rearrangement uses TRBV20-1 and TRBJ2-5; D uncertain. Between the trimmed V and J ends, which lost 3 bases and 1 base, there was a span of 12 bases. Germline lookup yields CDR1 DFQATT and CDR2 SNEGSKA (reference sequence). This CDR3 comprises 14 residues. Written as DNA, the CDR3 is TGCAGTGCTAGTTTGGCCAGGAGCCAAGAGACCCAGTACTTC. Its protein product is CSASLARSQETQYF.

This clonotype appeared many times. This sequence joins TRBV5-1 and TRBJ2-7, with TRBD1 identical over 8 bases. V was pared by 3 bases and J by 3 bases, with 11 bases of the junction left unmatched. Germline V CDR1 and CDR2: SGHRS, YFSETQ. The CDR3 totals 16 residues. CDR3 region: CASSWTGTGTGYEQYF. CDR3 DNA sequence: TGCGCCAGCAGCTGGACCGGGACAGGAACGGGCTACGAGCAGTACTTC.

This clonotype has only a few counts. This sequence joins TRBV7-2 and TRBJ2-7; 11 bases fit TRBD2. The ends lost 5 bases at V and 4 bases at J; junction bases unmatched: 4. The CDR3 runs to 14 residues. Germline V gene lookup returns CDR1 SGHTA and CDR2 FQGNSA. The chain's CDR3 is CASSNSGGEYEQYF. The CDR3 DNA is TGTGCCAGCAGCAATAGCGGGGGGGAGTACGAGCAGTACTTC.

J is TRBJ2-7 and V is TRBV7-2; the match to TRBD2 covers 10 bases. V was clipped by 5 bases and J by 5 bases; unmatched bases: 3. This CDR3 spans 13 amino acids. Germline V lookup: CDR1 SGHTA, CDR2 FQGNSA. The CDR3 sequence is CASSPSGGHEQYF. CDR3 bases: TGTGCCAGCAGCCCTAGCGGGGGCCACGAGCAGTACTTC.

This clonotype was recorded once. The chain couples TRBV2 to TRBJ1-2; the D is unclear. This CDR3 is built from 16 residues. The germline V and J ends were trimmed by 4 bases and 4 bases, with 19 bases remaining between them. CDR1 SNHLY and CDR2 FYNNEI come from the germline V gene. Here the CDR3 reads CASSAGLAATLYGYTF. The CDR3 region has the DNA TGTGCCAGCAGTGCTGGTTTGGCAGCAACCCTCTATGGCTACACCTTC.

This clonotype was found many times. The V call is TRBV20-1, the J call TRBJ2-1; 11 bases are a match to TRBD2. Germline V gene sequence: CDR1 DFQATT, CDR2 SNEGSKA (reference sequence). The CDR3 sequence is 14 residues long. Germline trimming cut 2 bases from V and 7 bases from J; bases unmatched to any gene: 4. The CDR3 DNA sequence: TGCAGTGCTAGAACTAGCGGGAGTTTTAATGAGCAGTTCTTC. It yields the protein CSARTSGSFNEQFF.

Comments on this clonotype: With a much larger clone just one base away, this may be a read error. The rearrangement joins TRBV11-2 to TRBJ2-2; D assignment may be TRBD1 or TRBD2 (6 bases each). Germline CDR1 SGHAT, CDR2 FQNNGV. The CDR3 is 16 amino acids. CDR3 in amino acids: CASSPAGGARVGDLFF. CDR3 DNA sequence: TGTGCCAGCAGCCCCGCCGGGGGCGCACGGGTCGGGGACCTGTTTTTT. Complete variable domain (other parts from reference TRBV11-2 and TRBJ2-2): EAGVAQSPRYKIIEKRQSVAFWCNPISGHATLYWYQQILGQGPKLLIQFQNNGVVDDSQLPKDRFSAERLKGVDSTLKIQPAKLEDSAVYLCASSPAGGARVGDLFFGEGSRLTVL.

This clonotype was recorded many times. This sequence joins TRBV10-3 and TRBJ2-7, with TRBD2 matching over 13 bases. This CDR3 has 19 amino acids. Trimming took 6 bases from V and 5 from J; bases not matched to a gene: 19. Per the germline V gene, CDR1 is ENHRY and CDR2 is SYGVKD. The CDR3 protein is CAISSGTSGNLHEVNEQYF. CDR3 bases: TGTGCCATCAGCTCCGGGACTAGCGGGAACCTCCACGAGGTAAACGAGCAGTACTTC.

The chain recombines TRBV10-3 with TRBJ2-7; 7 bases align to TRBD2. The ends lost 6 bases at V and 3 bases at J; junction bases unmatched: 8. This CDR3 is 14 amino acids long. Germline V lookup: CDR1 ENHRY, CDR2 SYGVKD. Here the CDR3 reads CAISPGGSLYEQYF. CDR3 DNA: TGTGCCATCAGCCCGGGGGGATCCCTCTACGAGCAGTACTTC.

The gene calls are TRBV9 and TRBJ2-5; D is perhaps TRBD2 (5 bases). Germline CDR1 is SGDLS and CDR2 is YYNGEE. The CDR3 totals 14 residues. The V end lost 0 bases, the J end lost 3 bases, and 9 bases lay between the germline ends. The CDR3 loop is CASSVGRRKETQYF. The CDR3 region has the DNA TGTGCCAGCAGCGTAGGGCGGAGGAAAGAGACCCAGTACTTC.

This clonotype appeared many times. J is TRBJ2-3 and V is TRBV7-9, with D perhaps matching TRBD2 (5 bases). V was trimmed by 5 bases and J by 7 bases, leaving 10 bases between them. This CDR3 contains 12 residues. Germline V CDR1 and CDR2: SEHNR, FQNEAQ (reference sequence). The CDR3 DNA sequence: TGTGCCAGCAGCCAGGAGGTAAATACGCAGTATTTT. It is translated as CASSQEVNTQYF.

Ten or more counts support this clonotype. This chain links TRBV5-6 with TRBJ2-7; 8 bases fit TRBD1. The CDR3 length is 15 residues. Germline V gene sequence: CDR1 SGHDT, CDR2 YYEEEE. With 2 bases clipped from V and 5 bases from J, the junction kept 9 bases outside the gene matches. This chain's CDR3 is CASSLLTGAWNEQYF. Written as DNA, the CDR3 is TGTGCCAGCAGCTTATTGACAGGGGCCTGGAACGAGCAGTACTTC.

This clonotype showed up just once. A read error is possible here, since a much larger clone lies one base away. Here the CDR3 omits its conserved ending phenylalanine or tryptophan, so a read error is the likely source. The J gene is TRBJ1-1, the V gene TRBV7-2, with 7 bases fitting TRBD1. The germline gives CDR1 SGHTA, CDR2 FQGNSA. V lost 3 bases to trimming and J lost 6 bases; unmatched junction nucleotides: 4. The CDR3 loop spans 13 amino acids. The CDR3 loop is CASSLEGAAEAFL. The CDR3 DNA reads TGTGCCAGCAGCTTGGAGGGGGCGGCTGAAGCTTTCCTT.

This clonotype was seen only a few times. This rearrangement joins TRBV20-1 to TRBJ1-6; TRBD1 matches 9 bases. This CDR3 has 15 amino acids. The V and J ends lost 3 bases and 8 bases, in that order; junction bases with no gene match: 8. CDR1 and CDR2 (germline): DFQATT, SNEGSKA (reference sequence). For the CDR3, the DNA is TGCAGTGCTAGCGATAGACAGGGGGGGTATTCACCCCTCCACTTT. It codes for CSASDRQGGYSPLHF.

In regard to this clonotype: This clone may be a read error of a much larger clone one base away. The rearrangement links TRBV20-1 to TRBJ1-4, with a tentative D call TRBD1 (5 bases). The CDR3 length is 17 residues. Germline V gene sequence: CDR1 DFQATT, CDR2 SNEGSKA (reference sequence). DNA of the CDR3: TGCAGTGCTAGAGCTGGGGGGGGGAGTGGAACTAATGAAGAACTGTTTTTT. Its translation is CSARAGGGSGTNEELFF.

Written as DNA, the CDR3 is TGTGCCAGCAGTGCAAGGATTGAAAAACTGTTTTTT. Translation gives CASSARIEKLFF. This sequence joins TRBV2 and TRBJ1-4; D gene unclear. This CDR3 has 12 residues. The V end was cut by 4 bases, the J end by 7 bases, with 7 bases between. The germline V gene has CDR1 SNHLY and CDR2 FYNNEI.

This clonotype was seen at least ten times. This rearrangement joins TRBV11-3 to TRBJ1-6, with 10 bases identical to TRBD1. The CDR3 spans 14 residues. CDR1 is SGHNT, CDR2 YENEEA, per germline. The V segment lost 5 bases and the J segment 7 bases; nucleotides outside the gene matches: 2. The CDR3 DNA reads as TGTGCCAGCAGCCCGGGACAGGGGAATTCACCCCTCCACTTT. It is translated as CASSPGQGNSPLHF. The full variable domain, in which reference TRBV11-3 and TRBJ1-6 provide the parts outside the CDR3, is EAGVVQSPRYKIIEKKQPVAFWCNPISGHNTLYWYLQNLGQGPELLIRYENEEAVDDSQLPKDRFSAERLKGVDSTLKIQPAELGDSAVYLCASSPGQGNSPLHFGNGTRLTVT.

Concerning this clonotype itself: Mismatch with germline at one junction end may stem from a read error. The gene calls are TRBV10-3 and TRBJ2-7; 12 positions agree with TRBD2. Germline V lookup: CDR1 ENHRY, CDR2 SYGVKD. This CDR3 has 18 amino acids. The DNA of the CDR3 is TGTGCCAGCAGTTACGGTACGGCTAGCGGGAGGGGGGCCTACGAGCAGTACTTC. It translates to CASSYGTASGRGAYEQYF.

This clonotype was seen at least ten times. The chain couples TRBV7-3 to TRBJ2-1; 7 nucleotides align to TRBD2. CDR1 and CDR2 (germline): SGHTA, FQGTGA. With V trimmed by 5 bases and J by 6 bases, 10 bases remained unmatched. The CDR3 sequence is 15 residues long. This chain's CDR3 is CASSPRAGTINEQFF. As DNA, the CDR3 is TGTGCCAGCAGCCCCCGGGCCGGGACTATCAATGAGCAGTTCTTC.

This clonotype was detected only a few times. The J gene is TRBJ2-2, the V gene TRBV12-3 or TRBV12-4; 9 nucleotides match TRBD2. The V segment lost 4 bases and the J segment 6 bases; nucleotides outside the gene matches: 9. The CDR3 is 16 amino acids. The chain's CDR3 is CASSSRLAVYAGELFF. CDR3 DNA sequence: TGTGCCAGCAGTTCTAGACTAGCGGTTTACGCCGGGGAGCTGTTTTTT.

J is TRBJ2-2 and V is TRBV7-3; 13 bases line up with TRBD2. The CDR3 is 16 amino acids. CDR1 and CDR2 from the germline V gene are SGHTA and FQGTGA. Trimming cost V 6 bases and J 6 bases; bases outside gene matches: 7. The CDR3 loop reads CASSRTSGGNAGELFF. The CDR3 coding sequence is TGTGCCAGCAGTCGGACTAGCGGGGGTAACGCCGGGGAGCTGTTTTTT.

This clonotype was counted between two and nine times. The chain has TRBV20-1 and TRBJ1-1; 7 positions agree with TRBD1. The germline CDR1 and CDR2 sequences are DFQATT and SNEGSKA (reference sequence). The CDR3 spans 15 residues. V shed 0 bases and J 0 bases; nucleotides not matched to a gene: 4. In DNA form, the CDR3 reads TGCAGTGCTAGAGAGACAGGGTTCATGAACACTGAAGCTTTCTTT. It specifies CSARETGFMNTEAFF.

This chain uses TRBV15 with TRBJ2-2; TRBD2 matches at 9 bases. The germline V gene has CDR1 LNHNV and CDR2 YYDKDF (reference sequence). The CDR3 totals 16 residues. The V and J ends lost 1 base and 2 bases, in that order; junction bases with no gene match: 2. The CDR3 DNA is TGTGCCACCAGCAGAGTGCTAGCGGGAAACACCGGGGAGCTGTTTTTT. Translated, it gives CATSRVLAGNTGELFF.

This clonotype has only a few counts. The gene calls are TRBV2 and TRBJ2-2; D is unresolved. Germline CDR1 and CDR2: SNHLY and FYNNEI. The V end was cut by 6 bases, the J end by 1 base, with 12 bases between. This CDR3 contains 15 residues. Written as DNA, the CDR3 is TGTGCCAGCAGCCAATATGGCCAGAACACCGGGGAGCTGTTTTTT. This sequence encodes CASSQYGQNTGELFF.